This TCR beta chain was documented in a study of CD8 T cells in Susac syndrome. The ends were cut back, 1 base at V and 2 bases at J, with 11 bases in the middle. The CDR3 consists of 15 residues. Germline assignment: CDR1 SEHNR and CDR2 FQNEAQ (reference sequence). RNA amounts of about 0.5 to 1 ug underwent reverse transcription with random hexamers. The immunoSEQ assay covered 54 Vbeta and 13 Jbeta segments for CDR3. TCRdb reanalysed the immunoSEQ multiplex PCR reads using MiXCR and keeps one entry per CDR3 protein. Of some 400,000 distinct CDR3 sequences detected, around 85% appear once; the ten largest clones hold approximately 0.12%. TCR beta from blood CD8+ and CD4+ T cells was sequenced. Patients with stable or active relapsing-remitting disease, all of them treatment-naive, made up the multiple sclerosis controls. Negative isolation was used for CD8+ and CD4+ T cells, and FACS enrichment was applied to TEMRA cells.

V is TRBV7-9 and J is TRBJ1-2, with D unresolved. Sequenced sample: CD8+ T cells from PBMCs. This receptor was obtained from a human donor with multiple sclerosis. CDR3 in amino acids: CASSLEATVNYGYTF. In nucleotides, the CDR3 is TGTGCCAGCAGCTTAGAGGCCACAGTGAACTATGGCTACACCTTC.